The sample holds many counts of the clone carrying this T cell receptor beta chain. Its specificity is unknown. The data are from a study of T cell repertoires in cytomegalovirus infection. Study-level information: Public TCR beta signatures provided an indication of both CMV infection and a matching HLA type. Regarding the study as a whole: The cumulative frequency of public TCR beta families distinguished individuals who carried CMV together with the relevant HLA. The study found HLA-C-restricted CMV-specific TCR beta clonotypes dominating the ex vivo response.

There are 17 residues in the CDR3. From germline, CDR1 is SGHVS and CDR2 FNYEAQ. Germline trimming cut 4 bases from V and 0 bases from J; bases unmatched to any gene: 11. TCRdb used MiXCR to reprocess the reads, holding one entry per CDR3 protein. The sample lists approximately 250,000 distinct CDR3 sequences; 6.5% were seen once. This sequence was found in a human donor in good health (CMV status not recorded). Some clones in this sample may be carry-over from other donors' samples. Sequenced: PBMCs. The chain couples TRBV7-6 to TRBJ1-2; 7 nucleotides agree with TRBD1. This chain's CDR3 is CASSSAGGTAANYGYTF. DNA of the CDR3: TGTGCCAGCAGCTCCGCGGGGGGGACAGCTGCTAACTATGGCTACACCTTC.